Following are 10 T cell receptor beta chains from one sample sequenced in a study of PD-1 blockade in classical Hodgkin lymphoma. Each patient's relapse followed autologous stem cell transplantation, and brentuximab vedotin exposure varied. The protocol was immunoSEQ multiplex PCR, while the TCRdb copy is restricted to in-frame clones and leaves out a portion. The sample includes about 40,000 clones, 60% to 80% seen only once; the top ten take over 12%. Source: peripheral blood mononuclear cells (PBMCs), taken before the second cycle of nivolumab. All receptors come from a human donor with classical Hodgkin lymphoma.

V is TRBV19 and J is TRBJ1-5; TRBD1 aligns across 11 bases. The CDR3 is 17 residues long. V shed 4 bases, J shed 1 base, and the junction held 6 bases outside the gene matches. Germline CDR1 reads LNHDA; CDR2 reads SQIVND (reference sequence). In DNA form, the CDR3 reads TGTGCCAGTAGTACCCTGGGACAGGGGGTCAGCAATCAGCCCCAGCATTTT. Translating it yields CASSTLGQGVSNQPQHF.

The J gene is TRBJ2-7, the V gene TRBV7-2; weak D call: TRBD2 (5 bases). CDR1 is SGHTA and CDR2 is FQGNSA in the germline V gene. The CDR3 covers 15 residues. Trimming pared 1 base from V and 3 bases from J, leaving 13 bases between. CDR3 DNA sequence: TGTGCCAGCAGCTTAGGTGGGAGTGGAATCTACGAGCAGTACTTC. Translating it yields CASSLGGSGIYEQYF.

This clone was counted only a few times. J is TRBJ1-1 and V is TRBV7-9; D not resolved. The CDR3 spans 14 residues. Trimming cost V 5 bases and J 0 bases, with 10 bases left between them. Per germline, CDR1 SEHNR and CDR2 FQNEAQ (reference sequence). The CDR3 region is CASSPQVLNTEAFF. In nucleotides, the CDR3 is TGTGCCAGCAGCCCGCAGGTTCTGAACACTGAAGCTTTCTTT.

This clone was found a few times. Here the CDR3 DNA reads TGTGCCAGCAGCTTAGTCGACAGCTCCTACGAGCAGTACTTC. Translation gives CASSLVDSSYEQYF. The chain joins TRBV7-9 to TRBJ2-7; possibly TRBD1 for D (5 bases). This CDR3 contains 14 residues. V was cut by 1 base and J by 0 bases, with 7 bases left in between. Germline CDR1 is SEHNR and CDR2 is FQNEAQ (reference sequence).

This rearrangement joins TRBV29-1 to TRBJ2-1, with TRBD2 as a possible D gene (6 bases). The germline CDR1 and CDR2 sequences are SQVTM and ANQGSEA. CDR3 length equals 14 residues. Trimming cost V 4 bases and J 2 bases, with 12 bases left between them. The CDR3 is CSVVGGITYNEQFF. Written as DNA, the CDR3 is TGCAGCGTTGTAGGCGGGATCACCTACAATGAGCAGTTCTTC.

CDR3 region: CASSRAGTSGNTIYF. CDR3 bases: TGCGCCAGCAGCCGGGCCGGGACCTCTGGAAACACCATATATTTT. The chain couples TRBV4-1 to TRBJ1-3, with a weak D call TRBD1 (5 bases). The V gene lost 4 bases and the J gene lost 0 bases, with 10 bases spanning the gap. Germline V CDR1 and CDR2: MGHRA, YSYEKL. The CDR3 is made up of 15 amino acids.

V usage is TRBV4-3 and J usage is TRBJ2-1; 7 bases map to TRBD1. The CDR3 loop spans 16 amino acids. With 3 bases clipped from V and 0 bases from J, the junction kept 5 bases outside the gene matches. Germline CDR1 reads LGHNA; CDR2 reads YSLEER. CDR3 region: CASSHGRGPSYNEQFF. The CDR3, as DNA: TGCGCCAGCAGCCATGGAAGGGGGCCCTCCTACAATGAGCAGTTCTTC.

This clone showed up just a few times. V gene TRBV9 combines with J gene TRBJ2-7; TRBD2 aligns across 12 bases. V lost 5 bases, J lost 4 bases, and 4 bases stayed unmatched. Germline CDR1 and CDR2: SGDLS and YYNGEE. The length of the CDR3 is 14 residues. CDR3 amino acids: CASSLTSGRYEQYF. The CDR3, as DNA: TGTGCCAGCAGTCTCACTAGCGGGAGGTACGAGCAGTACTTC.

The rearrangement joins TRBV7-2 to TRBJ2-2; D call uncertain. The V end was cut by 5 bases, the J end by 0 bases, with 16 bases between. Per the germline V gene, CDR1 is SGHTA and CDR2 is FQGNSA. The CDR3 is made up of 17 amino acids. The CDR3 DNA reads as TGTGCCAGCAGCCGTAGCCCGCAGGCGTCGAACACCGGGGAGCTGTTTTTT. It specifies CASSRSPQASNTGELFF.

The chain carries TRBV19 and TRBJ1-1, with TRBD1 as a possible D gene (5 bases). The germline CDR1 and CDR2 sequences are LNHDA and SQIVND (reference sequence). V was shortened by 5 bases and J by 3 bases, with 31 bases between the two germline ends. The CDR3 consists of 20 residues. This chain's CDR3 is CASSRRAGGFGMWRDTEAFF. Here the CDR3 DNA reads TGTGCCAGTAGTCGACGGGCTGGGGGTTTTGGTATGTGGAGGGACACTGAAGCTTTCTTT.